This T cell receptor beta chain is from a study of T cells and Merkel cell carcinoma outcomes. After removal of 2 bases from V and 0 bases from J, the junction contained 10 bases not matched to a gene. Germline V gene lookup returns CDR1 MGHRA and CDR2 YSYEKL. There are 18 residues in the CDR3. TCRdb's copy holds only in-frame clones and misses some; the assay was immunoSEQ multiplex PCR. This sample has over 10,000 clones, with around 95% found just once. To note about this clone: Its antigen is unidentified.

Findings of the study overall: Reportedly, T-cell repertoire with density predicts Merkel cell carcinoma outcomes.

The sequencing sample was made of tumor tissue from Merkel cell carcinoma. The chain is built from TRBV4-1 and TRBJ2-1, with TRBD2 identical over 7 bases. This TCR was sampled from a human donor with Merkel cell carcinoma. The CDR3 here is CASSQLDLGLSSYNEQFF. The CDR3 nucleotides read TGCGCCAGCAGCCAACTTGATTTGGGACTAAGCTCCTACAATGAGCAGTTCTTC.